This T cell receptor beta chain emerged from a study of neoadjuvant nivolumab and ipilimumab in lung cancer. Findings of the study overall: TCR richness and clonality were higher in tumors than adjacent uninvolved lung.

The protocol was immunoSEQ multiplex PCR, while the TCRdb copy is restricted to in-frame clones and leaves out a portion. In the table there are roughly 20,000 clones, less than 85% of which are singletons. CDR1 is SEHNR and CDR2 is FQNEAQ in the germline V gene (reference sequence). Trimming took 10 bases from V and 7 from J; bases not matched to a gene: 19. The CDR3 is made up of 16 amino acids. As regards this clone: No antigen is known for it.

The chain couples TRBV7-9 to TRBJ2-1, with 7 bases fitting TRBD2. The source is an adult with non-small cell lung cancer. Material: peripheral blood, obtained before neoadjuvant nivolumab, alone or with ipilimumab. CDR3 nucleotides: TGTGCCACCAACCCCGGGCAAGGACTAGAAGGTAATGAGCAGTTCTTC. Translated, it gives CATNPGQGLEGNEQFF.